Following are 21 T cell receptor beta chains from one sample sequenced in a study of blood T cells in healthy people across ages (dated by TCRdb to the mid-2010s). The library was obtained by 5' RACE. Sequenced on an Illumina HiSeq 2500. A second PCR of 7 to 11 cycles was performed with a sample-barcoded 5' primer and a J-beta primer mix. The public reads were reprocessed in TCRdb via fastp at Q25 and MiXCR, keeping in-frame beta chains. Here each entry gathers all rows of one CDR3 protein and keeps the most common genes and DNA. A total of 1.5 million to 2 million distinct CDR3 sequences appear in this sample, roughly 50% of them only once. The ten largest clones add up to roughly 2.1% of the sample. Sequenced sample: blood. The receptor set was obtained from a middle-aged woman in good health.

V is TRBV7-2 and J is TRBJ2-2; D possibly corresponds to TRBD2 (7 bases). Trimming left V 5 bases short and J 4 bases short, with 14 bases between. From germline, CDR1 is SGHTA and CDR2 FQGNSA. The CDR3 has 15 residues. CDR3 residues: CASSPRGAGTGELFF. CDR3 coding DNA: TGTGCCAGCAGCCCTCGGGGGGCTGGCACCGGGGAGCTGTTTTTT.

A word on this clonotype: Possible read error: a much larger clone is one base away. The V gene is TRBV27, the J gene TRBJ2-7; D perhaps matches TRBD1 (6 bases). CDR1 is MNHEY and CDR2 is SMNVEV in the germline V gene (reference sequence). This CDR3 has 13 amino acids. The ends were cut back, 5 bases at V and 3 bases at J, with 11 bases in the middle. Here the CDR3 DNA reads TGTGCCAGCAGTCCCGGGACACACTACGAGCAGTACTTC. Amino acids: CASSPGTHYEQYF.

The CDR3 sequence: CASSLFRTGGSEAFF. The CDR3, as DNA: TGCGCCAGCAGCTTGTTCCGGACAGGGGGCAGTGAAGCTTTCTTT. The V call is TRBV5-1, the J call TRBJ1-1; 11 bases are shared with TRBD1. Germline values: CDR1 SGHRS, CDR2 YFSETQ. There are 15 residues in the CDR3. V shed 1 base, J shed 7 bases, and the junction held 6 bases outside the gene matches.

In this sample, this clonotype turned up a few times. The chain recombines TRBV15 with TRBJ1-4, with D perhaps TRBD1 (5 bases). V lost 0 bases to trimming and J lost 5 bases, with 7 bases between them. The CDR3 has 14 residues. The germline gives CDR1 LNHNV, CDR2 YYDKDF (reference sequence). CDR3 DNA sequence: TGTGCCACCAGCAGAGATCGGGGGAATGAAAAACTGTTTTTT. Amino acids: CATSRDRGNEKLFF.

This sequence joins TRBV7-2 and TRBJ2-5; 12 bases match TRBD2. V was pared by 0 bases and J by 5 bases, with 4 bases of the junction left unmatched. Looked up from germline, CDR1 is SGHTA and CDR2 is FQGNSA. The CDR3 consists of 16 residues. CDR3 coding DNA: TGTGCCAGCAGCTTAGCACCCGGGACTAGCGGGGAGACCCAGTACTTC. This encodes CASSLAPGTSGETQYF.

The V call is TRBV20-1, the J call TRBJ2-3, with no clear D. The CDR3 sequence is 13 residues long. The V end lost 3 bases, the J end lost 5 bases, and 12 bases lay between the germline ends. Germline V gene data show CDR1 as DFQATT and CDR2 as SNEGSKA (reference sequence). The CDR3 here is CSASNGVGDTQYF. The CDR3 DNA follows: TGCAGTGCTAGTAATGGCGTGGGAGATACGCAGTATTTT.

This clonotype occurred once. The V call is TRBV27, the J call TRBJ2-4; 9 bases align to TRBD1. The germline V gene encodes CDR1 MNHEY and CDR2 SMNVEV (reference sequence). V was clipped by 7 bases and J by 7 bases; unmatched bases: 11. There are 15 residues in the CDR3. As DNA, the CDR3 is TGTGCCAGCAACCACGGGGGACAGGGAGGGAACATTCAGTACTTC. It encodes CASNHGGQGGNIQYF.

This clonotype was recorded a few times. The chain employs TRBV7-2 and TRBJ2-1, with D possibly matching TRBD1 (6 bases). With 5 bases removed from V and 6 bases from J, the gap between germline ends came to 17 bases. The CDR3 runs to 15 residues. Germline CDR1 and CDR2: SGHTA and FQGNSA. CDR3 residues: CASSPHLDSLNEQFF. Written as DNA, the CDR3 is TGTGCCAGCAGCCCGCACCTGGACAGCCTCAATGAGCAGTTCTTC.

This clonotype has a handful of counts. V is TRBV5-1 and J is TRBJ2-3; 15 nucleotides line up with TRBD2. This CDR3 region has 18 residues. Germline CDR1 reads SGHRS; CDR2 reads YFSETQ. After removal of 4 bases from V and 0 bases from J, the junction contained 6 bases not matched to a gene. The CDR3 DNA is TGCGCCAGCAGCACGGGACTAGCGGGGGGACCTAGCACAGATACGCAGTATTTT. It codes for CASSTGLAGGPSTDTQYF. The variable domain in full, with the rest retrieved from reference TRBV5-1 and TRBJ2-3, is KAGVTQTPRYLIKTRGQQVTLSCSPISGHRSVSWYQQTPGQGLQFLFEYFSETQRNKGNFPGRFSGRQFSNSRSEMNVSTLELGDSALYLCASSTGLAGGPSTDTQYFGPGTRLTVL.

This clonotype was seen only a few times. The chain carries TRBV11-2 and TRBJ2-5; TRBD1 is a possible D gene (5 bases). The CDR3 sequence is 11 residues long. Trimming stripped 6 bases from V and 7 bases from J, with 9 bases between. CDR1 and CDR2 (germline): SGHAT, FQNNGV. CDR3 region: CASRQAGTQYF. The CDR3 DNA sequence: TGTGCCAGCAGACAGGCAGGGACCCAGTACTTC.

The gene calls are TRBV6-1 and TRBJ2-3; D gene uncertain. The V and J ends lost 2 bases and 0 bases respectively, with 15 bases between them. Germline values: CDR1 MNHNS, CDR2 SASEGT. The CDR3 is 17 amino acids. This CDR3 is CASSETWFPTSTDTQYF. The DNA of the CDR3 is TGTGCCAGCAGTGAAACATGGTTTCCTACTAGCACAGATACGCAGTATTTT.

This chain uses TRBV20-1 with TRBJ2-5, with D perhaps TRBD2 (6 bases). In germline, CDR1 is DFQATT, CDR2 SNEGSKA (reference sequence). The CDR3 has 14 residues. The ends were cut back, 6 bases at V and 0 bases at J, with 14 bases in the middle. The CDR3 sequence is CSAEPAGYQETQYF. Here the CDR3 DNA reads TGCAGTGCAGAACCGGCGGGGTACCAAGAGACCCAGTACTTC.

The chain joins TRBV7-2 to TRBJ1-2; 7 bases fit TRBD1. Unmatched junction bases numbered 5, after V lost 5 bases and J lost 2 bases. Germline CDR1 is SGHTA and CDR2 is FQGNSA. The CDR3 length is 14 residues. CDR3 sequence: CASSAGQRNYGYTF. CDR3 in DNA: TGTGCCAGCAGCGCGGGACAGAGAAACTATGGCTACACCTTC.

This clonotype was observed a few times. The chain couples TRBV5-1 to TRBJ2-3; D is possibly TRBD2 (5 bases). Germline CDR1 SGHRS, CDR2 YFSETQ. This CDR3 region has 16 residues. Deletions cut 4 bases from V and 1 base from J, with 16 bases between. The CDR3 sequence is CASSLEVSVGTDTQYF. The CDR3, as DNA: TGCGCCAGCAGCCTGGAGGTTTCCGTGGGCACAGATACGCAGTATTTT.

This clonotype was detected a few times. This chain connects TRBV25-1 to TRBJ2-7, with 9 bases identical to TRBD2. The end of the DNA is better explained by TRBJ2-5, so the J call may be wrong. Germline V gene lookup returns CDR1 MGHDK and CDR2 SYGVNS. CDR3 length: 14 residues. CDR3 loop: CASNPAGGLETQYF. The CDR3 DNA sequence: TGTGCCAGCAATCCCGCGGGGGGGTTGGAGACCCAGTACTTC.

This chain joins TRBV20-1 and TRBJ2-5, with 7 bases aligning to TRBD2. V was pared by 4 bases and J by 7 bases, with 12 bases of the junction left unmatched. Germline CDR1 DFQATT, CDR2 SNEGSKA (reference sequence). The CDR3 sequence is 14 residues long. The CDR3 region has the DNA TGCAGTGCTATCGATGGGACTACCCTAGGGACCCAGTACTTC. Its translation is CSAIDGTTLGTQYF.

This CDR3 is CASSSWNRSYEQYF. For the CDR3, the DNA is TGTGCCAGCAGCTCGTGGAACAGGAGCTACGAGCAGTACTTC. This chain uses TRBV7-9 with TRBJ2-7, with a weak D call TRBD1 (5 bases). CDR1 is SEHNR, CDR2 FQNEAQ, per germline (reference sequence). The CDR3 has 14 residues. V lost 4 bases to trimming and J lost 3 bases, with 13 bases between them.

This clonotype was seen only a few times. The rearrangement uses TRBV7-9 and TRBJ2-1; a weak D match, TRBD2 (6 bases). Trimming pared 1 base from V and 8 bases from J, leaving 18 bases between. Germline CDR1 SEHNR, CDR2 FQNEAQ (reference sequence). The CDR3 extends over 16 amino acids. The CDR3 region is CASSLEGGVLWHEQFF. CDR3 DNA sequence: TGTGCCAGCAGCTTAGAGGGCGGGGTTCTCTGGCATGAGCAGTTCTTC.

A few counts support this clonotype. The chain is built from TRBV7-2 and TRBJ2-3; 10 bases map to TRBD1. J was trimmed by 5 bases and V by 6 bases; bases with no gene match: 8. There are 15 residues in the CDR3. The germline gives CDR1 SGHTA, CDR2 FQGNSA. CDR3 sequence (DNA): TGTGCCAGCAGGATTGACAGGGGGCTTGGAGATACGCAGTATTTT. Its translation: CASRIDRGLGDTQYF.

This clonotype has just a few counts. The V gene is TRBV28, the J gene TRBJ1-4; no definite D call. This CDR3 is 14 amino acids long. The germline V gene has CDR1 MDHEN and CDR2 SYDVKM. V shed 6 bases and J shed 10 bases, with 18 bases lying between them. CDR3 amino acids: CASRPGEAGRKLFF. The CDR3 bases are TGTGCCAGCAGGCCGGGTGAGGCAGGAAGAAAACTGTTTTTT.

This clonotype was observed a handful of times. The chain uses TRBV12-3 or TRBV12-4 and TRBJ2-3, with TRBD2 as a possible D gene (6 bases). The V end lost 2 bases, the J end lost 5 bases, and 26 bases lay between the germline ends. CDR3 length: 19 residues. This CDR3 reads CASSLFVPFLGGELDTQYF. The CDR3 coding sequence is TGTGCCAGCAGTTTATTCGTTCCTTTCCTGGGGGGAGAGTTAGATACGCAGTATTTT.